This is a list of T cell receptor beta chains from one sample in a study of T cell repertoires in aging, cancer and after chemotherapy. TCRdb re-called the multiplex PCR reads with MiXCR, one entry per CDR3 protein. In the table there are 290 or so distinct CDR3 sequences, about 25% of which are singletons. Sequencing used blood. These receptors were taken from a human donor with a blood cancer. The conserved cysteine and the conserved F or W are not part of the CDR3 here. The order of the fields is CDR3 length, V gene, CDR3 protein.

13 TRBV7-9 ASSLVGGTVYGYT
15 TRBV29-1 SVARLAGGRQGDEQF
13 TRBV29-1 SVDGTGRIYNEQF
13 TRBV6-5 ASRRAAAVGQGGF
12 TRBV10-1 ASSESLGRNKQF
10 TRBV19 ASRGGANVLT
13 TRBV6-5 ASSRSGTGVGEQY
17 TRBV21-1 ASSKALRLAGVVGPEQY
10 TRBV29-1 SVGPGGGGYT
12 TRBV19 ASRGGANTGELF
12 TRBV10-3 AIRRDGDNSPLH
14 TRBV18 ASSPFPLGGNSPLH
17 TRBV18 ASSPSSTGGFFSNQPQH
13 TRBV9 ASGQEDDSYNEQF
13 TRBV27 ASQGGERQTTEAF
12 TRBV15 ATSRVVGSNEQF
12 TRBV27 ASSPRDRGVEQY
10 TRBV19 ASRQSGDTQY
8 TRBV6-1 ASSGEKLF
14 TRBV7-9 ASSFSRQGADTEAF
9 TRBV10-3 AIVTEYGYT
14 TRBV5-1 ASSPELAGEPGELF
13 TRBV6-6 ASSLILQGNTEAF
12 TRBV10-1 ASSESLGRNEQF
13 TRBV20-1 SARTTGGLTDTQY
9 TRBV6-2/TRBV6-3 ASSPLYEQY
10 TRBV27 ASNSIEYEQY
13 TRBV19 ASSATKRVSTEAF
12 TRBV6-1 ASRAGAEPDTQY
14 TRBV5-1 ASSPDLAGEPGELF
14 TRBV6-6 ASSYSSPGLGGEAF
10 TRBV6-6 ASSPFKETQY
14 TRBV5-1 ASSLNFAGEVETQY
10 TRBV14 ASSQTAYEQY
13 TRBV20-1 SARDLMNSQTEQY
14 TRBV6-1 ASSEGRGLSNYGYT
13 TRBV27 ASSLGVVGANVLT
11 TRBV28 ASSFGSTDTQY
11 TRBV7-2 ASSLTGEQPQH
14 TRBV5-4 ASSSILAGGGETQY
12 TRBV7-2 ASSLGYNLDTQY
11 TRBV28 ASSDRSLYGYT
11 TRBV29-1 SAATAGNTEAF
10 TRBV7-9 ASSGGNEKLF
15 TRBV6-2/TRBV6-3 ASSRVTGGAVTGELF
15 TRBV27 ASSPGPGQGGKNIQY